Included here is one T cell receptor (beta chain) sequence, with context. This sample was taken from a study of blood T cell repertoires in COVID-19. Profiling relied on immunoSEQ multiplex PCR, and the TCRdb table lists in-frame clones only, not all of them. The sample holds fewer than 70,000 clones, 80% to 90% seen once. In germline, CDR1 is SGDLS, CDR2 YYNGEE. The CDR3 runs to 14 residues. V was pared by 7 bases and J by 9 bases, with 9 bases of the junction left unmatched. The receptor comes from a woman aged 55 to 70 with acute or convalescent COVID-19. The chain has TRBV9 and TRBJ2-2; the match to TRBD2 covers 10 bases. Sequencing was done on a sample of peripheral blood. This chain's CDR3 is CASQTAGGPRELFF. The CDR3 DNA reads TGTGCCAGCCAGACAGCGGGGGGGCCAAGGGAGCTGTTTTTT.